This T cell receptor (beta chain) was found in a study of blood T cell repertoires in COVID-19. Turning to the study itself: Samples came from the United States, Italy and Spain, spanning acute and convalescent COVID-19. PBMCs, B-cell-depleted T cells, or T cells provided the cDNA or gDNA that made up the material.

The CDR3 is made up of 17 amino acids. V gave up 7 bases and J gave up 1 base; unmatched junction bases: 6. The germline V gene has CDR1 ENHRY and CDR2 SYGVKD. This table comes from immunoSEQ multiplex PCR, and its TCRdb copy is limited to in-frame clones, with some not included. In the table there are around 280,000 clones, around 85% of which are singletons. The receptor comes from a woman aged 25 to 45 who had recovered from COVID-19. This sequence joins TRBV10-3 and TRBJ2-2; 13 bases are shared with TRBD2. Sequencing was carried out using peripheral blood. CDR3 region: CAIKTSGRAWNTGELFF. DNA of the CDR3: TGTGCCATCAAAACTAGCGGGAGGGCCTGGAACACCGGGGAGCTGTTTTTT.